Shown below are 20 T cell receptor beta chains from a single sample sequenced in a study of beta chain features in type 1 diabetes (dated by TCRdb to the late 2010s). General study outcomes and caveats: In all four CD4+ subsets, TCRB CDR3 length was moderately but significantly shorter in type 1 diabetes patients.

For these receptors, no antigen is known. The library was made by the immunoSEQ multiplex PCR assay. The entire amount of isolated RNA was reverse transcribed using the High Capacity cDNA Reverse Transcription Kit, so the sequenced TCRB transcripts were expressed ones. As stored in TCRdb, this immuneACCESS dataset retains in-frame rearrangements with V and J assigned. A fraction of the clones does not appear; measured against another copy, unresolved V genes explain less than half of the discrepancy, and the remainder lacks a known reason. This sample has fewer than 110,000 clones in its table, and 25% to 35% of those were observed once. The ten largest account for 0.5% to 0.55% of the sample. Material for sequencing was central memory CD4+ T cells from blood. The receptors come from a young woman with type 1 diabetes.

J is TRBJ1-5 and V is TRBV7-9; 8 bases fit TRBD1. Germline trimming cut 5 bases from V and 4 bases from J; bases unmatched to any gene: 4. The CDR3 consists of 14 residues. Germline assignment: CDR1 SEHNR and CDR2 FQNEAQ (reference sequence). CDR3 region: CASSGQGGNQPQHF. The CDR3 nucleotides read TGTGCCAGCAGCGGACAGGGTGGGAATCAGCCCCAGCATTTT.

In nucleotides, the CDR3 is TGTGCCAGCGGGGGGACTAGCGGGAACCAAGAGACCCAGTACTTC. Amino acids: CASGGTSGNQETQYF. The rearrangement joins TRBV6-6 to TRBJ2-5, with 13 bases identical to TRBD2. The CDR3 spans 15 residues. The germline gives CDR1 MNHNY, CDR2 SVGAGI (reference sequence). V was pared by 8 bases and J by 0 bases, with 3 bases of the junction left unmatched.

The chain joins TRBV7-2 to TRBJ2-3, with 7 bases lining up with TRBD1. CDR1 and CDR2 from the germline V gene are SGHTA and FQGNSA. V lost 1 base to trimming and J lost 2 bases; unmatched junction nucleotides: 3. The CDR3 sequence is 15 residues long. The CDR3 DNA sequence: TGTGCCAGCAGCTTAGGGGGACAGACCACAGATACGCAGTATTTT. This translates into CASSLGGQTTDTQYF.

The rearrangement links TRBV25-1 to TRBJ2-6; D possibly corresponds to TRBD2 (6 bases). The germline CDR1 and CDR2 sequences are MGHDK and SYGVNS. The CDR3 is 15 amino acids. V lost 5 bases and J 1 base, leaving 9 bases between the germline ends. CDR3 sequence (DNA): TGTGCCAGCAGTAATGGGGGGTCTGGGGCCAACGTCCTGACTTTC. Protein product: CASSNGGSGANVLTF.

This clone occurred once. This rearrangement joins TRBV25-1 to TRBJ2-2; 7 bases line up with TRBD2. Germline V gene sequence: CDR1 MGHDK, CDR2 SYGVNS. This CDR3 region has 15 residues. V lost 2 bases, J lost 5 bases, and 5 bases stayed unmatched. The CDR3 protein is CASSEVGRATGELFF. The CDR3 bases are TGTGCCAGCAGTGAAGTAGGGAGGGCTACCGGGGAGCTGTTTTTT.

The chain recombines TRBV19 with TRBJ2-7; 7 bases fit TRBD1. Per germline, CDR1 LNHDA and CDR2 SQIVND (reference sequence). Germline trimming cut 5 bases from V and 9 bases from J; bases unmatched to any gene: 10. The CDR3 is 13 residues long. In nucleotides, the CDR3 is TGTGCCAGTAGTGTTCGGACAGGCCAGTGGCAGTACTTC. Its protein is CASSVRTGQWQYF.

This chain connects TRBV4-3 to TRBJ1-5; 8 nucleotides line up with TRBD1. J gave up 2 bases and V 0 bases, and 3 bases lay outside the gene matches. Germline-derived CDR1 and CDR2 are LGHNA and YSLEER. The CDR3 consists of 16 residues. CDR3 DNA sequence: TGCGCCAGCAGCCAAGAAATGGGACAGGGCAATCAGCCCCAGCATTTT. It specifies CASSQEMGQGNQPQHF.

The V gene is TRBV6-1, the J gene TRBJ1-1; 9 bases are shared with TRBD1. V trimming: 7 bases; J trimming: 11 bases; junction bases outside the gene matches: 14. The CDR3 runs to 14 residues. In germline, CDR1 is MNHNS, CDR2 SASEGT. In nucleotides, the CDR3 is TGTGCCAGCACCCCTAGGGACAGGGTAGGAACGGCTTTCTTT. Protein: CASTPRDRVGTAFF.

This CDR3 reads CASSFGHSSYNEQFF. The CDR3, as DNA: TGTGCCAGCAGTTTCGGACATAGCTCCTACAATGAGCAGTTCTTC. The V gene is TRBV28, the J gene TRBJ2-1, with D tentatively TRBD1 (5 bases). Between the trimmed V and J ends, which lost 3 bases and 0 bases, there was a span of 9 bases. This CDR3 has 15 residues. CDR1 is MDHEN, CDR2 SYDVKM, per germline.

The chain combines TRBV5-1 with TRBJ2-3; 14 nucleotides match TRBD2. CDR3 length: 16 residues. Trimming took 4 bases from V and 5 from J; bases not matched to a gene: 6. Per germline, CDR1 SGHRS and CDR2 YFSETQ. The CDR3 is CASSPTSGRAGDTQYF. In DNA, the CDR3 is TGCGCCAGCAGCCCGACTAGCGGGAGGGCCGGAGATACGCAGTATTTT.

This sequence joins TRBV7-6 and TRBJ2-1; weak D call: TRBD1 (6 bases). The CDR3 is made up of 15 amino acids. Germline CDR1 and CDR2: SGHVS and FNYEAQ. Trimming removed 3 bases at V and 6 bases at J, with 15 bases between. Written as DNA, the CDR3 is TGTGCCAGCAGCTTCACAGGGATGTCGGTCAATGAGCAGTTCTTC. Residues: CASSFTGMSVNEQFF.

This clone was counted between two and nine times. The chain recombines TRBV18 with TRBJ2-5; 13 nucleotides align to TRBD2. CDR3 length: 14 amino acids. Germline V gives CDR1 KGHSH, CDR2 LQKENI. Trimming removed 4 bases from V and 5 bases from J; junction bases left unmatched: 1. CDR3: CASSRGLAGETQYF. Here the CDR3 DNA reads TGTGCCAGCTCACGGGGACTAGCGGGGGAGACCCAGTACTTC.

DNA of the CDR3: TGTGCCAGCAGCTTAGGATCGGGAGGGTTTGGCACAGATACGCAGTATTTT. Its protein is CASSLGSGGFGTDTQYF. The genes are TRBV11-2 and TRBJ2-3, with 8 bases fitting TRBD2. The germline V gene encodes CDR1 SGHAT and CDR2 FQNNGV. This CDR3 contains 17 residues. The ends lost 1 base at V and 1 base at J; junction bases unmatched: 7.

This rearrangement joins TRBV27 to TRBJ2-5, with D maybe TRBD2 (5 bases). Germline V gives CDR1 MNHEY, CDR2 SMNVEV (reference sequence). The CDR3 has 16 residues. V was cut by 2 bases and J by 2 bases, with 15 bases left in between. The CDR3 bases are TGTGCCAGCAGTTTACGTAGGACGGACTTTCAAGAGACCCAGTACTTC. It codes for CASSLRRTDFQETQYF.

This clone was detected a few times. This sequence joins TRBV6-6 and TRBJ2-1; D is possibly TRBD2 (6 bases). The CDR3 is made up of 11 amino acids. From germline, CDR1 is MNHNY and CDR2 SVGAGI (reference sequence). Trimming shortened V by 6 bases and J by 10 bases, and 10 bases separated the two germline ends. The chain's CDR3 is CASSRDSEQFF. For the CDR3, the DNA is TGTGCCAGCAGCAGGGACTCCGAGCAGTTCTTC.

Here the CDR3 DNA reads TGTGCCAGCAGCGCCTATAGGGACAGCTTCTACGAGCAGTACTTC. Protein: CASSAYRDSFYEQYF. The chain uses TRBV9 and TRBJ2-7; 7 bases map to TRBD1. The trim removed 3 bases at V and 3 bases at J, leaving 9 bases unmatched. Germline CDR1 SGDLS, CDR2 YYNGEE. CDR3 length: 15 amino acids.

As for this clone: Other DNA sequences of this sample code for an identical CDR3. V and J are TRBV15 and TRBJ2-2; 7 bases line up with TRBD1. The CDR3 covers 15 residues. Germline loops: CDR1 LNHNV, CDR2 YYDKDF (reference sequence). The V segment lost 6 bases and the J segment 3 bases; nucleotides outside the gene matches: 7. The CDR3 spells CATSRGGAHTGELFF. The CDR3 DNA reads as TGTGCCACCAGTCGAGGGGGCGCGCACACCGGGGAGCTGTTTTTT.

The chain employs TRBV6-1 and TRBJ1-2, with TRBD1 identical over 7 bases. Trimming cost V 0 bases and J 2 bases; bases outside gene matches: 3. The CDR3 extends over 15 amino acids. Germline V gene data show CDR1 as MNHNS and CDR2 as SASEGT. CDR3 residues: CASSEALGQNYGYTF. The CDR3 DNA follows: TGTGCCAGCAGTGAAGCCTTGGGACAGAACTATGGCTACACCTTC.

On this clone itself: Relative to the germline gene, one junction end is altered; a read error may explain this. The CDR3: CASGFSTSGQGTQYF. DNA of the CDR3: TGTGCCAGCGGGTTCTCGACTAGCGGGCAAGGGACCCAGTACTTC. The gene calls are TRBV27 and TRBJ2-5; 10 nucleotides agree with TRBD2. Germline V gene data show CDR1 as MNHEY and CDR2 as SMNVEV (reference sequence). The CDR3 contains 15 residues.

In its sample, this clone was seen many times. V and J are TRBV11-2 and TRBJ2-3; perhaps TRBD2 as D (5 bases). The V end was cut by 3 bases, the J end by 1 base, with 11 bases between. The CDR3 is 15 residues long. The germline CDR1 and CDR2 sequences are SGHAT and FQNNGV. The DNA for the CDR3 is TGTGCCAGCAGCTTGAGATCCGGGGGCACAGATACGCAGTATTTT. Encoded protein: CASSLRSGGTDTQYF.